The source of this T cell receptor (beta chain) is a study of blood T cell repertoires in COVID-19. Study at large: Sources were T cells, B-cell-depleted T cells, or PBMCs; the material itself was cDNA or gDNA.

The CDR3 spans 14 residues. V lost 3 bases, J lost 1 base, and 0 bases stayed unmatched. Germline lookup yields CDR1 MGHRA and CDR2 YSYEKL. Clones were sequenced by immunoSEQ multiplex PCR, and TCRdb holds only the in-frame ones, with some missing. The sample shows fewer than 150,000 clones, roughly 81% of them seen only once. This clonotype was obtained from a man aged 40-55 years with acute or convalescent COVID-19. The chain employs TRBV4-1 and TRBJ2-3; 8 nucleotides line up with TRBD2. The material sequenced was peripheral blood. The CDR3 nucleotides are TGCGCCAGCAGCCAGACTAGCGGCACAGATACGCAGTATTTT. It specifies CASSQTSGTDTQYF.